The entry below describes one TCR beta chain. As yet, its antigen is unknown. The junction and the germline gene differ at one end; a read error may be behind it. The data are from a study of T cell repertoires in cytomegalovirus infection. Looking at the study overall: Carrying CMV and the relevant HLA type showed in public TCR beta signatures. Study conclusions and caveats: CMV carriers with the relevant HLA were identified by cumulative public TCR beta family frequency. HLA-C-restricted CMV-specific TCR beta clonotypes were dominant in the ex vivo response.

Germline assignment: CDR1 MDHEN and CDR2 SYDVKM. This CDR3 has 14 amino acids. TCRdb re-derived calls from the reads in MiXCR, one entry per CDR3 protein. Of 680,000 or so distinct CDR3 sequences in the sample, approximately 34% were seen once. What was sequenced was PBMCs. The receptor was isolated from a human donor in good health (CMV status not recorded). Some clones in this sample may be carry-over from other donors' samples. The V and J genes are TRBV28 and TRBJ2-1, with TRBD2 matching over 8 bases. The CDR3: CASSLGLEYNEQLF. The CDR3 coding sequence is TGTGCCAGCAGTTTGGGACTAGAGTACAATGAGCAGCTCTTC. Variable domain in full (rest from reference TRBV28 and TRBJ2-1): DVKVTQSSRYLVKRTGEKVFLECVQDMDHENMFWYRQDPGLGLRLIYFSYDVKMKEKGDIPEGYSVSREKKERFSLILESASTNQTSMYLCASSLGLEYNEQLFGPGTRLTVL.